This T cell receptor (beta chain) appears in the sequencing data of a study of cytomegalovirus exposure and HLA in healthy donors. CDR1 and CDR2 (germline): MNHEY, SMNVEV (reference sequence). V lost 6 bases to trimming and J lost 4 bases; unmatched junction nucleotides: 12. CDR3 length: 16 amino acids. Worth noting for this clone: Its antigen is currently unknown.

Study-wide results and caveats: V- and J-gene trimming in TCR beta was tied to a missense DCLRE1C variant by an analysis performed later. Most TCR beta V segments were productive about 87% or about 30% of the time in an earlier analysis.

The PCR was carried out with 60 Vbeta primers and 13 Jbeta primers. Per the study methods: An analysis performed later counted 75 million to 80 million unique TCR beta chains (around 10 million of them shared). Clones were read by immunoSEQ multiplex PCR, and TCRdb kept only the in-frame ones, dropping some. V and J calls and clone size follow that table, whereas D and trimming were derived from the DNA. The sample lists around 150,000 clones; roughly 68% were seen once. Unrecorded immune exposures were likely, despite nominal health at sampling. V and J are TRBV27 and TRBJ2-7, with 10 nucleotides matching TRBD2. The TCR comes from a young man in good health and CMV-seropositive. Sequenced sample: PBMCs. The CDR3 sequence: CASRGLAEDPAYEQYF. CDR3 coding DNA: TGTGCCAGCAGAGGACTAGCGGAGGACCCCGCGTACGAGCAGTACTTC.